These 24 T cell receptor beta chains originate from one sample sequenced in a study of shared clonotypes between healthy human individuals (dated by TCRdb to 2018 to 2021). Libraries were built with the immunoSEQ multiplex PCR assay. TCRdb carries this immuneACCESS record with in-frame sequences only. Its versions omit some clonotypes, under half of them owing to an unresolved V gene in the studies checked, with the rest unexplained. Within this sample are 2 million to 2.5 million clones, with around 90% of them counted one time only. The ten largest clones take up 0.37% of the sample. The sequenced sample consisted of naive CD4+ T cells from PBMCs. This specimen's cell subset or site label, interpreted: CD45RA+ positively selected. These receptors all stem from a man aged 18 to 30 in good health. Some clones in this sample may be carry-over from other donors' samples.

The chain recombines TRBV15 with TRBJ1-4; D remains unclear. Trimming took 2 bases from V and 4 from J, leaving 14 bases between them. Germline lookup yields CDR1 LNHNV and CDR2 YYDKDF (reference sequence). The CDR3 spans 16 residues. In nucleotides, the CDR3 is TGTGCCACCAGCAGACCCCCCGGGGTGGGTAATGAAAAACTGTTTTTT. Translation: CATSRPPGVGNEKLFF.

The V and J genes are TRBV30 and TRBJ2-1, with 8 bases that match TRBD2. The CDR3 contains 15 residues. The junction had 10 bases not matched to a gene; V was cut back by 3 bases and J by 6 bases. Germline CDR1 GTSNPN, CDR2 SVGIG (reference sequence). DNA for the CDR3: TGTGCCTGGAGACTGGGACTAGTTGTAACCAATGAGCAGTTCTTC. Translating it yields CAWRLGLVVTNEQFF.

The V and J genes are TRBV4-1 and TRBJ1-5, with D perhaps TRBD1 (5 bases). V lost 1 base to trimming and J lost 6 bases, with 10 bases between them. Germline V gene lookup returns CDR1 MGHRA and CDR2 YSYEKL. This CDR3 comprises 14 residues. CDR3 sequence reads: CASSQGPGGQPQHF. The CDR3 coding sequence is TGCGCCAGCAGCCAAGGTCCGGGGGGTCAGCCCCAGCATTTT.

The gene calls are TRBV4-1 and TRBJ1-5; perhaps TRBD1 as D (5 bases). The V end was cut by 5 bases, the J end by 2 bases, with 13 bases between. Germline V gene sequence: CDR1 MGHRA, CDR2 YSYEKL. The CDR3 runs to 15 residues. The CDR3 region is CASSEGWGRNQPQHF. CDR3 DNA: TGCGCCAGCAGCGAAGGTTGGGGACGCAATCAGCCCCAGCATTTT.

The CDR3 region is CSARGGPNTEAFF. CDR3 bases: TGCAGCGCCCGTGGGGGGCCGAACACTGAAGCTTTCTTT. V gene TRBV29-1 combines with J gene TRBJ1-1, with D tentatively TRBD1 (6 bases). The CDR3 extends over 13 amino acids. Trimming cost V 7 bases and J 1 base, with 13 bases left between them. Germline CDR1 is SQVTM and CDR2 is ANQGSEA.

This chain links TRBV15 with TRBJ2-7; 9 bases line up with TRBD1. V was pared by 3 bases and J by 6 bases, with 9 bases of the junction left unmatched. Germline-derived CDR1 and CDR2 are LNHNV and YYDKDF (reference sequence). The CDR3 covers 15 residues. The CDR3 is CATSSGTGRTFEQYF. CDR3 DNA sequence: TGTGCCACCAGCAGCGGGACAGGGAGGACGTTCGAGCAGTACTTC.

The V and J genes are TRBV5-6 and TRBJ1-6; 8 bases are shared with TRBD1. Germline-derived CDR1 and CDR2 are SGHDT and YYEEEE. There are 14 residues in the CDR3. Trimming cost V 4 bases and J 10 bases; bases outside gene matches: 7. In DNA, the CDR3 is TGTGCCAGCAGCAGGACAGGGTCCGGATCACCCCTCCACTTT. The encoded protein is CASSRTGSGSPLHF. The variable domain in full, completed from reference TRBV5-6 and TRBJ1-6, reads DAGVTQSPTHLIKTRGQQVTLRCSPKSGHDTVSWYQQALGQGPQFIFQYYEEEERQRGNFPDRFSGHQFPNYSSELNVNALLLGDSALYLCASSRTGSGSPLHFGNGTRLTVT.

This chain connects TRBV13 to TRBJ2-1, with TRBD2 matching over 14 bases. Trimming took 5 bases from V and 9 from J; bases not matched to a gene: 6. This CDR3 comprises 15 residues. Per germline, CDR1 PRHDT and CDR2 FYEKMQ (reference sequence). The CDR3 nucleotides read TGTGCCAGCAGCCCGGGACTAGCGGGAGCCCTTGAGCAGTTCTTC. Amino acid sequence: CASSPGLAGALEQFF.

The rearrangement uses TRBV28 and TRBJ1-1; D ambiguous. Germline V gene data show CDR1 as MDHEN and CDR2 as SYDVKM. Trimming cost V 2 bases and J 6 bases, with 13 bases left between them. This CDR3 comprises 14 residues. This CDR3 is CASSLNSYLPEAFF. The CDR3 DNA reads TGTGCCAGCAGTTTAAACAGTTACCTACCTGAAGCTTTCTTT.

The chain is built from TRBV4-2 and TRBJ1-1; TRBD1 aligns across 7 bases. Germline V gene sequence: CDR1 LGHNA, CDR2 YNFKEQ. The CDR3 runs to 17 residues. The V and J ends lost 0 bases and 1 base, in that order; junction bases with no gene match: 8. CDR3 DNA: TGTGCCAGCAGCCAAGATGTAAGGGGGCGAGGGAACACTGAAGCTTTCTTT. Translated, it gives CASSQDVRGRGNTEAFF.

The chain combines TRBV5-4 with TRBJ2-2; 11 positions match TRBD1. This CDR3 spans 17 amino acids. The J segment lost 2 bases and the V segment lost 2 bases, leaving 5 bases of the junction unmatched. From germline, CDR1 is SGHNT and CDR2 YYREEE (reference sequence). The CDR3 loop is CASSFGGTGGNTGELFF. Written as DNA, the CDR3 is TGTGCCAGCAGCTTTGGAGGGACAGGGGGTAACACCGGGGAGCTGTTTTTT.

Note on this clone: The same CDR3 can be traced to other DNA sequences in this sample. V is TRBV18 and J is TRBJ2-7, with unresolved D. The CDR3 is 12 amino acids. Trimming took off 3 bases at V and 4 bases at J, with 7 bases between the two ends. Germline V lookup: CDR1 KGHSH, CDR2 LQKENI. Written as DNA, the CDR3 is TGTGCCAGCTCACCCGGCGGATACGAGCAGTACTTC. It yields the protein CASSPGGYEQYF.

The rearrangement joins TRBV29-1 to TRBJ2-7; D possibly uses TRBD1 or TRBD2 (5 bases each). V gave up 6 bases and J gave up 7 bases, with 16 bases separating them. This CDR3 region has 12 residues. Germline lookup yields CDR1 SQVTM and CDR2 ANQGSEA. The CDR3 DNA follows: TGCAGCGTCGCCCCCCAAGGGGAGGAGCAGTACTTC. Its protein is CSVAPQGEEQYF.

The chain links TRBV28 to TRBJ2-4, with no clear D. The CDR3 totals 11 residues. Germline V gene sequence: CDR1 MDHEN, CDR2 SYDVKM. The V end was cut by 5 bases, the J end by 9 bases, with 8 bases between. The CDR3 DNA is TGTGCCAGCAGTCCGAGGCGCATTCAGTACTTC. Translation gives CASSPRRIQYF.

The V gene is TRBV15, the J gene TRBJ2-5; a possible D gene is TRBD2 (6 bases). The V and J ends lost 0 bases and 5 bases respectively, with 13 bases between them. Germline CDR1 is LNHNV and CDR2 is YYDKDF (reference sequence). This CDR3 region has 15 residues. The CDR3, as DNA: TGTGCCACCAGCAGAGATCCAGCGGCGGGGGAGACCCAGTACTTC. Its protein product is CATSRDPAAGETQYF. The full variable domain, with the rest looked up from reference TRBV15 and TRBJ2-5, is DAMVIQNPRYQVTQFGKPVTLSCSQTLNHNVMYWYQQKSSQAPKLLFHYYDKDFNNEADTPDNFQSRRPNTSFCFLDIRSPGLGDTAMYLCATSRDPAAGETQYFGPGTRLLVL.

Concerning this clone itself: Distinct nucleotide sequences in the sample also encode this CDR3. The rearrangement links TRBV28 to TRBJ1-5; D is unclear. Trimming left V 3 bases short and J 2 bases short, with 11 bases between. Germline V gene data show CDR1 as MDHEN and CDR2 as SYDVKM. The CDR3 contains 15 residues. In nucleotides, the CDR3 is TGTGCCAGCAGTTTTCGAGCAAGGGGCAATCAGCCCCAGCATTTT. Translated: CASSFRARGNQPQHF.

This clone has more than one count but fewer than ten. The CDR3 region is CAWKNGATEAFF. CDR3 nucleotides: TGTGCCTGGAAAAATGGGGCGACTGAAGCTTTCTTT. This chain links TRBV30 with TRBJ1-1; the D gene is possibly TRBD1 (5 bases). V lost 4 bases and J 5 bases, leaving 11 bases between the germline ends. The germline V gene has CDR1 GTSNPN and CDR2 SVGIG (reference sequence). This CDR3 is 12 amino acids long.

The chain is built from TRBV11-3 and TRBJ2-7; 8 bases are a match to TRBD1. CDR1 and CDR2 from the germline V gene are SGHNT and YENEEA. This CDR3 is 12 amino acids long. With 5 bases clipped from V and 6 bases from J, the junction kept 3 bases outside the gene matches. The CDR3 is CASSITGGEQYF. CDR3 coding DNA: TGTGCCAGCAGCATAACAGGGGGCGAGCAGTACTTC.

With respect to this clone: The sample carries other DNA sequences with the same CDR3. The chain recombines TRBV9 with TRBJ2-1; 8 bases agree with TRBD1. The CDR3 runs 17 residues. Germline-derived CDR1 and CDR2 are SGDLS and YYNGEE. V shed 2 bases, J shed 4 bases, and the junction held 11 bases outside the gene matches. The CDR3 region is CASSVGVRDRPYNEQFF. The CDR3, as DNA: TGTGCCAGCAGCGTTGGAGTCCGGGACAGGCCATACAATGAGCAGTTCTTC.

In DNA, the CDR3 is TGTGCCAGCAGCGAGGCACAGGGGGTTAACATTCAGTACTTC. Translated, it gives CASSEAQGVNIQYF. The chain carries TRBV9 and TRBJ2-4, with TRBD1 matching 8 bases. Germline lookup yields CDR1 SGDLS and CDR2 YYNGEE. J gave up 7 bases and V 3 bases, and 6 bases lay outside the gene matches. This CDR3 region has 14 residues.

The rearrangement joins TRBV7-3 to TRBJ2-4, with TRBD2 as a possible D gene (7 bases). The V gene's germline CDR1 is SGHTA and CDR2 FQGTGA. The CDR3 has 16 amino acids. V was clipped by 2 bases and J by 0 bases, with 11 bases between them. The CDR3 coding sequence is TGTGCCAGCAGCTTAGCCGGGGGGCTAGCCAAAAACATTCAGTACTTC. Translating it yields CASSLAGGLAKNIQYF.

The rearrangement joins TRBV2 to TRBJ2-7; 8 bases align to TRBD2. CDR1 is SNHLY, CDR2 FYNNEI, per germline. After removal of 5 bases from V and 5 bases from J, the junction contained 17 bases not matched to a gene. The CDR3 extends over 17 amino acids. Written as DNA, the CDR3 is TGTGCCAGCAGTCCACGAATATCGACTAGCGTAGGACACGAGCAGTACTTC. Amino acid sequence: CASSPRISTSVGHEQYF.

The DNA of the CDR3 is TGTGCCAGCAGGGGACAGGGGAAGGGCCAAGAGACCCAGTACTTC. It specifies CASRGQGKGQETQYF. The gene calls are TRBV27 and TRBJ2-5; 10 positions match TRBD1. The V gene end was trimmed by 6 bases and the J gene end by 1 base; junction bases not matched to a gene: 5. The CDR3 loop spans 15 amino acids. Germline CDR1 MNHEY, CDR2 SMNVEV (reference sequence).

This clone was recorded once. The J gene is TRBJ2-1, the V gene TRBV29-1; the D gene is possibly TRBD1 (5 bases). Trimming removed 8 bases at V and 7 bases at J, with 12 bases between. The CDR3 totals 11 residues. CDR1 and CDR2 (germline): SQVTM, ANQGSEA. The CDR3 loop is CSSLGVNEQFF. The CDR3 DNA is TGCAGCTCCCTAGGGGTGAATGAGCAGTTCTTC.